The 8 T cell receptor beta chains given below trace back to one sample, sequenced in a study of OX40 agonist ivuxolimab in advanced cancers. Method: immunoSEQ multiplex PCR; TCRdb's copy keeps in-frame clones and lacks some. Of tens of thousands of clones listed, around 90% were seen once; the top ten hold around 0.5%. This specimen consisted of CD4+ or CD8+ T cells sorted from blood, obtained in a trial of the OX40 agonist ivuxolimab. The receptor set was obtained from an adult with an advanced solid tumor such as melanoma, head and neck, liver or kidney cancer.

This chain links TRBV27 with TRBJ2-7; D is unresolved. This CDR3 is built from 14 residues. The ends were cut back, 6 bases at V and 2 bases at J, with 14 bases in the middle. Germline V gives CDR1 MNHEY, CDR2 SMNVEV (reference sequence). The CDR3 spells CASSPYGRPYEQYF. CDR3 bases: TGTGCCAGCAGCCCGTACGGGCGACCCTACGAGCAGTACTTC.

The chain joins TRBV10-3 to TRBJ1-5, with TRBD1 matching over 9 bases. Germline trimming cut 2 bases from V and 0 bases from J; bases unmatched to any gene: 5. The CDR3 has 17 amino acids. CDR1 and CDR2 from the germline V gene are ENHRY and SYGVKD. CDR3 protein: CAISEAGQGTSNQPQHF. In nucleotides, the CDR3 is TGTGCCATCAGTGAGGCGGGACAGGGCACTAGCAATCAGCCCCAGCATTTT.

The chain couples TRBV5-6 to TRBJ1-4, with 8 bases that match TRBD1. This CDR3 is built from 15 residues. Unmatched junction bases numbered 10, after V lost 4 bases and J lost 8 bases. The germline V gene encodes CDR1 SGHDT and CDR2 YYEEEE. CDR3 bases: TGTGCCAGCAGCCCCTCGGGGAGACAGGGGGAAAAACTGTTTTTT. Translation: CASSPSGRQGEKLFF.

The chain links TRBV29-1 to TRBJ2-1, with 9 bases fitting TRBD1. Trimming removed 4 bases from V and 9 bases from J; junction bases left unmatched: 7. This CDR3 has 13 amino acids. CDR1 and CDR2 from the germline V gene are SQVTM and ANQGSEA. CDR3 amino acids: CSVGGTGQREQFF. CDR3 DNA sequence: TGCAGCGTTGGAGGGACAGGGCAGCGTGAGCAGTTCTTC.

The chain uses TRBV19 and TRBJ2-5; unclear D gene. V shed 3 bases and J shed 7 bases, with 15 bases lying between them. The CDR3 has 14 amino acids. Germline CDR1 LNHDA, CDR2 SQIVND (reference sequence). The chain's CDR3 is CASSILAPSTTQYF. Written as DNA, the CDR3 is TGTGCCAGTAGTATCTTGGCCCCTTCGACGACCCAGTACTTC.

The chain combines TRBV4-3 with TRBJ2-3; a weak D match, TRBD2 (6 bases). Trimming took 4 bases from V and 1 from J, leaving 18 bases between them. The CDR3 covers 17 residues. CDR1 and CDR2 from the germline V gene are LGHNA and YSLEER. CDR3 DNA sequence: TGCGCCAGCAGCCGCCAAGGACTAAGGGGCGGCACAGATACGCAGTATTTT. It encodes CASSRQGLRGGTDTQYF.

J is TRBJ1-6 and V is TRBV19; weak D call: TRBD1 (5 bases). The V and J ends lost 3 bases and 4 bases respectively, with 10 bases between them. This CDR3 contains 15 residues. Germline CDR1 and CDR2: LNHDA and SQIVND (reference sequence). CDR3 protein: CASSIEGRYNSPLHF. The CDR3 nucleotides are TGTGCCAGTAGTATCGAGGGACGGTATAATTCACCCCTCCACTTT.

The chain carries TRBV7-2 and TRBJ2-6; TRBD1 aligns across 11 bases. Germline V gene sequence: CDR1 SGHTA, CDR2 FQGNSA. V lost 5 bases, J lost 0 bases, and 6 bases stayed unmatched. The CDR3 length is 18 residues. The CDR3 here is CASSPGQGAGSGANVLTF. The CDR3 coding sequence is TGTGCCAGCAGCCCAGGACAGGGGGCGGGCTCTGGGGCCAACGTCCTGACTTTC.